The clone carrying this T cell receptor (beta chain) rates as medium-sized (0.01 to 0.1%). What it binds is not known. The data originate from a study of response to subunit inactivated influenza vaccine. General study findings and limits: A suggestion made by the authors is that each seasonal influenza vaccination recruits few new T cells.

This CDR3 is 14 amino acids long. The ends lost 2 bases at V and 14 bases at J; junction bases unmatched: 16. Germline values: CDR1 DFQATT, CDR2 SNEGSKA (reference sequence). TCRdb analysed the RT-PCR reads with MiXCR anew, one entry per CDR3 protein. Counted here are roughly 150,000 distinct CDR3 sequences, roughly 11% occurring once; the ten biggest clones make up under 15%. The sequence was collected from a man aged 50 to 60 who received an inactivated influenza vaccine. This specimen consisted of non-naive T cells sorted from PBMCs, obtained about 6 weeks after vaccination. This chain connects TRBV20-1 to TRBJ2-3; 7 bases are a match to TRBD2. CDR3 sequence: CSARPPSGALMWYF. The CDR3 coding sequence is TGCAGTGCTAGACCCCCTAGCGGAGCCCTTATGTGGTATTTT.